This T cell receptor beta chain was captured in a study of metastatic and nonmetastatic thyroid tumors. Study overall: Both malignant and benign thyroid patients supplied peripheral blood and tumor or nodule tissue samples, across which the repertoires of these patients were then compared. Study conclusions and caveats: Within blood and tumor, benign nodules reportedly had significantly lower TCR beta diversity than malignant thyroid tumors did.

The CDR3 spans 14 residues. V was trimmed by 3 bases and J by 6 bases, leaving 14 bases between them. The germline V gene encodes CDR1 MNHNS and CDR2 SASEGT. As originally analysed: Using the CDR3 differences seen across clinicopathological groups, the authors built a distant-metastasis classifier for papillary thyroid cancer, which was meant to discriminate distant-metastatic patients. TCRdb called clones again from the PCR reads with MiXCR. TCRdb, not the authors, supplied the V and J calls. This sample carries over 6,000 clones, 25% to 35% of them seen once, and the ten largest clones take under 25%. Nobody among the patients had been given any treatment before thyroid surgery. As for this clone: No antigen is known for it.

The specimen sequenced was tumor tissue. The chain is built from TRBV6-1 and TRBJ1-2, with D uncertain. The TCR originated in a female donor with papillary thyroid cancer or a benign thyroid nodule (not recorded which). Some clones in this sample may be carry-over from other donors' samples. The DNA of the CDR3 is TGTGCCAGCAGTGATGCCCCCAGCCCCGATGGCTACACCTTC. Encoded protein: CASSDAPSPDGYTF.